Shown below are 23 T cell receptor beta chains from a single sample sequenced in a study of T cell clonality in common variable immunodeficiency. These receptors have no known antigen. Study-level findings and limits: Common variable immunodeficiency TCR beta sequences reportedly had fewer deletions and N-nucleotide insertions.

Some clones are missing from TCRdb's copy, which holds only in-frame ones; the method was immunoSEQ multiplex PCR. Altogether 25,000 to 35,000 clones were found in the sample, and no singletons occur. The sequenced material came from peripheral blood mononuclear cells. The source is a human donor with common variable immunodeficiency.

Details on this clone: The sequence runs out 3 residues before the end of the CDR3; the remainder is reconstructed from the germline J gene. The chain uses TRBV19 and TRBJ1-1, with unresolved D. CDR1 and CDR2 from the germline V gene are LNHDA and SQIVND (reference sequence). The V end was cut by 1 base, the J end by 1 base, with 7 bases between. The CDR3 is 14 amino acids. The CDR3 region is CASSIGSGNTEAFF. The CDR3 bases that were read are TGTGCCAGTAGTATAGGGTCGGGGAACACTGAA.

On this clone itself: The CDR3 goes on 3 residues after the read ends, and that part is filled in from the germline J gene. The genes are TRBV5-1 and TRBJ2-1, with a weak D call TRBD2 (6 bases). V was clipped by 4 bases and J by 6 bases, with 17 bases between them. Germline loops: CDR1 SGHRS, CDR2 YFSETQ. The CDR3 is made up of 15 amino acids. The CDR3 is CASSDGTLVGNEQFF. CDR3 DNA, as far as it was read: TGCGCCAGCAGCGACGGGACTCTAGTCGGCAATGAG. The full variable domain, completed using reference TRBV5-1 and TRBJ2-1, is KAGVTQTPRYLIKTRGQQVTLSCSPISGHRSVSWYQQTPGQGLQFLFEYFSETQRNKGNFPGRFSGRQFSNSRSEMNVSTLELGDSALYLCASSDGTLVGNEQFFGPGTRLTVL.

This clone showed up many times. The read stops 3 residues short of the end of the CDR3; the missing end is completed from the germline J gene. The V call is TRBV19, the J call TRBJ2-3; 9 positions agree with TRBD1. Losses at the gene ends were 5 bases for V and 4 bases for J; bases not matched to a gene: 4. Germline V gene lookup returns CDR1 LNHDA and CDR2 SQIVND (reference sequence). CDR3 length: 14 amino acids. Partial CDR3 DNA: TGTGCCAGTAGTGACAGGGGGATCGCAGATACG. Amino acid sequence: CASSDRGIADT. The whole CDR3 sequence is CASSDRGIADTQYF.

A word on this clone: The read terminates 3 residues before the CDR3 end, so the remaining end is supplied by the germline J gene. The chain links TRBV30 to TRBJ1-5; possibly TRBD1 for D (6 bases). This CDR3 comprises 15 residues. V shed 3 bases and J shed 6 bases, with 18 bases lying between them. Germline V CDR1 and CDR2: GTSNPN, SVGIG (reference sequence). CDR3 DNA, as far as it was read: TGTGCCTGGAGACCTCCGGGACAAGGGCCTCAGCCC. This sequence encodes CAWRPPGQGPQP. The full CDR3 reads CAWRPPGQGPQPQHF.

Comments on this clone: The read comes to an end 3 residues before the CDR3 does, leaving the germline J gene to fill in the end. This chain connects TRBV2 to TRBJ2-1; 11 nucleotides align to TRBD2. CDR3 length: 18 residues. Germline V gene lookup returns CDR1 SNHLY and CDR2 FYNNEI. The junction had 13 bases not matched to a gene; V was cut back by 1 base and J by 8 bases. The CDR3 loop is CASSEEWRLAGKIDEQFF. The sequenced CDR3 bases are TGTGCCAGCAGTGAAGAATGGAGACTAGCGGGAAAAATCGATGAG.

This clone was found many times. The read halts 3 residues ahead of the CDR3 end, with the missing end drawn from the germline J gene. The chain joins TRBV19 to TRBJ1-5; tentatively, D is TRBD1 (6 bases). Germline V gives CDR1 LNHDA, CDR2 SQIVND (reference sequence). The CDR3 spans 13 residues. Trimming cost V 6 bases and J 6 bases, with 12 bases left between them. CDR3 DNA, as far as it was read: TGTGCCAGTAGACACAGGGAAGGTCAGCCC. This gives the protein CASRHREGQP. The whole CDR3 is CASRHREGQPQHF.

This clone was counted between two and nine times. The read stops 3 residues short of the end of the CDR3; the missing end is completed from the germline J gene. The V gene is TRBV20-1, the J gene TRBJ1-5; TRBD1 matches at 8 bases. CDR3 length equals 14 residues. After removal of 0 bases from V and 2 bases from J, the junction contained 0 bases not matched to a gene. In germline, CDR1 is DFQATT, CDR2 SNEGSKA (reference sequence). Partial CDR3 DNA: TGCAGTGCTAGAGAGGGACAGGGCAATCAGCCC. Translating gives CSAREGQGNQP. The full CDR3 protein reads CSAREGQGNQPQHF.

In its sample, this clone was seen many times. The CDR3 end falls 3 residues outside the read, so it is completed with the germline J gene. The genes are TRBV7-9 and TRBJ1-4; D might be TRBD1 (5 bases). The CDR3 contains 13 residues. Germline CDR1 reads SEHNR; CDR2 reads FQNEAQ (reference sequence). The V end was cut by 6 bases, the J end by 7 bases, with 12 bases between. CDR3 in amino acids: CASRIDSSEKLFF. Partial CDR3 DNA: TGTGCCAGCAGAATAGACAGCTCTGAAAAA.

This clone was recorded many times. The read ends 3 residues early relative to the CDR3; the germline J gene fills the gap. The chain carries TRBV19 and TRBJ2-1, with D possibly being TRBD1 (6 bases). The CDR3 runs to 16 residues. Germline loops: CDR1 LNHDA, CDR2 SQIVND (reference sequence). Trimming took 5 bases from V and 5 from J, leaving 19 bases between them. Incomplete CDR3 DNA: TGTGCCAGTAGTCTCACCGGGACAAATCTTCACAATGAG. Its translation: CASSLTGTNLHNE. In full, the CDR3 reads CASSLTGTNLHNEQFF.

This clone came up many times. The CDR3 goes on 3 residues after the read ends, and that part is filled in from the germline J gene. This chain uses TRBV11-3 with TRBJ2-1, with a tentative D call TRBD1 (6 bases). Looked up from germline, CDR1 is SGHNT and CDR2 is YENEEA. This CDR3 comprises 15 residues. Trimming left V 5 bases short and J 5 bases short, with 16 bases between. CDR3 region: CASSPRGTSHNEQFF. CDR3 DNA, as far as it was read: TGTGCCAGCAGCCCTCGAGGGACATCACACAATGAG.

Concerning this clone itself: The CDR3 end falls 3 residues outside the read, so it is completed with the germline J gene. The chain joins TRBV18 to TRBJ2-1, with 8 bases matching TRBD2. The CDR3 has 16 residues. With 6 bases clipped from V and 3 bases from J, the junction kept 10 bases outside the gene matches. Germline CDR1 and CDR2: KGHSH and LQKENI. CDR3 DNA (partial): TGTGCCAGCTCGCGCGACTCTAGCGGGTTCTACAATGAG. Protein product: CASSRDSSGFYNE. The full CDR3 reads CASSRDSSGFYNEQFF.

This clone was observed at least ten times. The CDR3 loop reads CASSLTSGAKNIQYF. CDR3 DNA (partial): TGTGCCAGCAGCTTAACTAGCGGGGCCAAAAACATT. V is TRBV7-3 and J is TRBJ2-4; 7 bases agree with TRBD2. The CDR3 is cut off 3 residues early in the read; its end comes from the germline J gene. The CDR3 runs 15 residues. Germline V gives CDR1 SGHTA, CDR2 FQGTGA. V gave up 0 bases and J gave up 1 base; unmatched junction bases: 0.

This clone has ten or more counts. The CDR3 end falls 3 residues outside the read, so it is completed with the germline J gene. This sequence joins TRBV6-2 or TRBV6-3 and TRBJ1-1; TRBD1 is a possible D gene (6 bases). This CDR3 has 11 amino acids. The germline CDR1 and CDR2 sequences are MNHEY and SVGEGT. Trimming stripped 11 bases from V and 5 bases from J, with 12 bases between. CDR3 residues: CAVRGGTEAFF. The part of the CDR3 DNA that was read is TGTGCCGTACGAGGGGGAACTGAA.

Comment on this clone: The read finishes 3 residues shy of the CDR3 end, and the germline J gene is used to complete it. The chain employs TRBV7-2 and TRBJ2-6; D may be TRBD2 (6 bases). CDR3 length: 15 amino acids. V dropped 6 bases and J dropped 2 bases, with 11 bases sitting between them. Germline assignment: CDR1 SGHTA and CDR2 FQGNSA. This chain's CDR3 is CASRVPGAGANVLTF. The part of the CDR3 DNA that was read is TGTGCCAGCAGAGTCCCGGGGGCTGGGGCCAACGTC.

This clone was observed at least ten times. Read coverage stops 3 residues before the CDR3 terminus; the germline J gene supplies the remainder. V gene TRBV28 combines with J gene TRBJ1-5; D gene uncertain. Trimming left V 3 bases short and J 7 bases short, with 13 bases between. The CDR3 covers 14 residues. CDR1 is MDHEN, CDR2 SYDVKM, per germline. The CDR3 region is CASSFGTPEQPQHF. The CDR3 bases that were read are TGTGCCAGCAGTTTTGGCACACCAGAGCAGCCC.

This clone appeared many times. The read stops 3 residues short of the end of the CDR3; the missing end is completed from the germline J gene. This chain uses TRBV30 with TRBJ2-5, with TRBD1 matching over 8 bases. The CDR3 consists of 15 residues. V lost 4 bases and J lost 5; bases outside the gene matches: 12. CDR1 is GTSNPN and CDR2 is SVGIG in the germline V gene (reference sequence). The covered CDR3 bases are TGTGCCTGGAAAAGGGGAGGACAGGGAGACGAGACC. This translates into CAWKRGGQGDET. The full CDR3 protein reads CAWKRGGQGDETQYF.

This clone appeared a few times. The observed sequence ends 3 residues before the CDR3 terminus, with the missing tail filled in from the germline J gene. The chain couples TRBV11-2 to TRBJ2-1, with D unresolved. The germline CDR1 and CDR2 sequences are SGHAT and FQNNGV. Trimming removed 5 bases from V and 0 bases from J, with 11 bases in between. The CDR3 totals 15 residues. The CDR3 here is CASSLALSSYNEQFF. The sequenced part of the CDR3 DNA is TGTGCCAGCAGCCTCGCACTGAGCTCCTACAATGAG.

On this clone itself: The CDR3 goes on 3 residues after the read ends, and that part is filled in from the germline J gene. The chain recombines TRBV2 with TRBJ1-1; 8 bases fit TRBD1. The CDR3 is 15 amino acids. Trimming cost V 5 bases and J 4 bases; bases outside gene matches: 9. The germline gives CDR1 SNHLY, CDR2 FYNNEI. CDR3 residues: CASSLDRAGGTEAFF. The CDR3 DNA, read in part, is TGTGCCAGCAGTTTGGACAGGGCTGGGGGCACTGAA.

In this sample, this clone turned up a few times. CDR3 DNA, as far as it was read: TGTGCCAGCAGCTTAGCGAGCGGGAGAACCTACGAG. Residues: CASSLASGRTYE. The whole CDR3 is CASSLASGRTYEQYF. The chain couples TRBV7-9 to TRBJ2-7; 8 nucleotides match TRBD2. The observed sequence ends 3 residues before the CDR3 terminus, with the missing tail filled in from the germline J gene. CDR3 size: 15 residues. Germline V gene data show CDR1 as SEHNR and CDR2 as FQNEAQ (reference sequence). The ends lost 0 bases at V and 2 bases at J; junction bases unmatched: 3. Filled out from reference TRBV7-9 and TRBJ2-7, the complete variable domain reads DTGVSQNPRHKITKRGQNVTFRCDPISEHNRLYWYRQTLGQGPEFLTYFQNEAQLEKSRLLSDRFSAERPKGSFSTLEIQRTEQGDSAMYLCASSLASGRTYEQYFGPGTRLTVT.

As for this clone: The sequenced fragment ends 3 residues before the CDR3 boundary, so the rest is inferred from the germline J gene. The rearrangement links TRBV2 to TRBJ2-7, with D unresolved. Looked up from germline, CDR1 is SNHLY and CDR2 is FYNNEI. V lost 4 bases and J 6 bases, leaving 10 bases between the germline ends. This CDR3 has 12 amino acids. CDR3 DNA, as far as it was read: TGTGCCAGCAGTGTACGGGTACCCGAG. Encoded protein: CASSVRVPE. The complete CDR3 protein is CASSVRVPEQYF.

This clone was seen at least ten times. The DNA ends 3 residues before the CDR3 does, and the rest of the CDR3 is filled in from the germline J gene. V and J are TRBV2 and TRBJ1-2; 7 bases align to TRBD1. The germline V gene encodes CDR1 SNHLY and CDR2 FYNNEI. The CDR3 is 14 residues long. V shed 6 bases, J shed 1 base, and the junction held 5 bases outside the gene matches. The covered CDR3 bases are TGTGCCAGCAGCATGGGACAGATTAACTATGGC. This gives the protein CASSMGQINYG. Given in full, the CDR3 is CASSMGQINYGYTF.

As for this clone: The read stops 3 residues short of the end of the CDR3; the missing end is completed from the germline J gene. The chain links TRBV11-2 to TRBJ1-1; no definite D call. The CDR3 has 13 residues. Germline assignment: CDR1 SGHAT and CDR2 FQNNGV. The sequenced part of the CDR3 DNA is TGTGCCAGCAGCTCCGGACTGGCCGAGCAA. Its translation: CASSSGLAEQ. The whole CDR3 protein is CASSSGLAEQAFF.

In this sample, this clone turned up many times. CDR3 loop: CASSQEGEWGRNTDTQYF. CDR3 bases read: TGTGCCAGCAGCCAAGAAGGAGAGTGGGGCCGGAACACAGATACG. The V and J genes are TRBV4-2 and TRBJ2-3; D perhaps matches TRBD1 (5 bases). The CDR3 extends 3 residues past the end of the read, so its final part is completed from the germline J gene. V lost 0 bases and J lost 2, with 18 bases in between. Looked up from germline, CDR1 is LGHNA and CDR2 is YNFKEQ. The CDR3 is 18 amino acids.